This TCR beta chain was profiled in a study of a mutant IDH1 vaccine in newly diagnosed glioma. Regarding the study as a whole: Vaccine-induced immune responses were detected in approximately 92% of patients.

Measured with immunoSEQ multiplex PCR; TCRdb has only the in-frame clones, and not every one. Altogether about 83,000 clones are present, roughly nine tenths being singletons, with the ten largest covering 0.5% to 0.7%. Remarks on this clone: Antigen: not known.

Time point: week 5, during vaccination. Alongside topical imiquimod, each dose of vaccine comprised 300 ug of mutant IDH1 20-mer peptide. This CDR3 spans 15 amino acids. Germline assignment: CDR1 SGDLS and CDR2 YYNGEE. The ends lost 4 bases at V and 6 bases at J; junction bases unmatched: 9. The chain uses TRBV9 and TRBJ2-2, with 7 bases lining up with TRBD1. This sequence was found in a woman in her fifties or sixties with glioma. The specimen comprised PBMCs, sampled from a glioma patient whose treatment included an IDH1 peptide vaccine. DNA for the CDR3: TGTGCCAGCAGCCCCTTTGGGCAGGGGGCCGGGGAGCTGTTTTTT. Translation gives CASSPFGQGAGELFF.